This T cell receptor beta chain was profiled in a study of CD8 T cells in ankylosing spondylitis. Study-wide results and limits: It was reported that disease-linked clones were significantly enriched in matched ankylosing spondylitis synovial fluid. In ankylosing spondylitis blood, a motif of roughly 8 highly homologous TCR beta variants appeared characteristic. Prior literature has documented some motif variants in synovial fluid and blood from reactive arthritis. Those disease-linked clones were CD8+; they were also relatively rare in peripheral blood.

This clonotype was seen ten or more times. The antigen remains unidentified. The V gene's germline CDR1 is SEHNR and CDR2 FQNEAQ (reference sequence). V gave up 4 bases and J gave up 8 bases; unmatched junction bases: 13. The CDR3 consists of 15 residues. Quantitative 5'-RACE with molecular barcodes generated TCR beta libraries. A single record per CDR3 protein comes from TCRdb applying MiXCR to the 5' RACE reads. The profile shows fewer than 550,000 distinct CDR3 sequences, approximately 5.3% of them singletons. This sequence was found in a male donor with ankylosing spondylitis. J is TRBJ1-2 and V is TRBV7-9; 7 nucleotides match TRBD1. Input material: blood, either unsorted or a sorted T cell fraction (not recorded which). DNA of the CDR3: TGTGCCAGCAGCTCCTTCGCTGCAGGGGGAAGCGGCTACACCTTC. Its translation: CASSSFAAGGSGYTF. The whole variable domain, remainder taken from reference TRBV7-9 and TRBJ1-2, is DTGVSQNPRHKITKRGQNVTFRCDPISEHNRLYWYRQTLGQGPEFLTYFQNEAQLEKSRLLSDRFSAERPKGSFSTLEIQRTEQGDSAMYLCASSSFAAGGSGYTFGSGTRLTVV.